The rows below give T cell receptor beta chains drawn from one sample of a study of T cells in Graves' hyperthyroidism and ophthalmopathy. TCRdb passed the multiplex PCR reads through MiXCR, listing each CDR3 protein once. The sample has 200,000 to 250,000 distinct CDR3 sequences, 15% to 20% seen once. Sequenced sample: blood. These receptors all stem from a man between 45 and 60 years old with Graves' hyperthyroidism. Each CDR3 is given with its conserved first and last residue. D genes are given only for firm matches. Rows may omit the clone size; those that give it use once, few, many or a size class.

clone size: NA
V gene: TRBV7-2
D gene: TRBD1
J gene: TRBJ1-2
CDR3 DNA: TGTGCCAGCAACAACCGGGACAGGGTTGGCTACACCTTC
CDR3 protein: CASNNRDRVGYTF

clone size: few
V gene: TRBV29-1
D gene: NA
J gene: TRBJ1-5
CDR3 DNA: TGCAGCGCCGGGGGCACAGGGATAGGGCAGCCCCAGCATTTT
CDR3 protein: CSAGGTGIGQPQHF

clone size: NA
V gene: TRBV12-3/TRBV12-4
D gene: TRBD2
J gene: TRBJ2-3
CDR3 DNA: TGTGCCAGCAAGCGGGACACAGATACGCAGTATTTT
CDR3 protein: CASKRDTDTQYF

clone size: NA
V gene: TRBV6-1
D gene: TRBD2
J gene: TRBJ2-7
CDR3 DNA: TGTGCCAGCAGTGAAGGGACTAGCGGGAACTACGAGCAGTACTTC
CDR3 protein: CASSEGTSGNYEQYF

clone size: few
V gene: TRBV10-3
D gene: NA
J gene: TRBJ2-6
CDR3 DNA: TGTGCCATCAGCCAGGGGCCCCGAGGCTCTGGGGCCAACGTCCTGACTTTC
CDR3 protein: CAISQGPRGSGANVLTF

clone size: many
V gene: TRBV18
D gene: TRBD1
J gene: TRBJ2-7
CDR3 DNA: TGTGCCAGCTCCACCGGGACAGGGGTCCTCGAGCAGTACTTC
CDR3 protein: CASSTGTGVLEQYF

clone size: many
V gene: TRBV28
D gene: NA
J gene: TRBJ1-2
CDR3 DNA: TGTGCCAGCAGTTTCGGGGGGTTTCGGGGGGCCTATGGCTACACCTTC
CDR3 protein: CASSFGGFRGAYGYTF

clone size: few
V gene: TRBV10-3
D gene: TRBD1
J gene: TRBJ1-2
CDR3 DNA: TGTGCCATCACCCCCGGGACAGCGGCGGGTGGCTACACCTTC
CDR3 protein: CAITPGTAAGGYTF

clone size: many
V gene: TRBV12-3/TRBV12-4
D gene: NA
J gene: TRBJ2-1
CDR3 DNA: TGTGCCAGCAGTTTAGGAGCGCCAACCTACAATGAGCAGTTCTTC
CDR3 protein: CASSLGAPTYNEQFF

clone size: many
V gene: TRBV5-1
D gene: TRBD2
J gene: TRBJ2-3
CDR3 DNA: TGCGCCAGCAGCTTGGGGACTAGCGGGAGTACAGATACGCAGTATTTT
CDR3 protein: CASSLGTSGSTDTQYF

clone size: NA
V gene: TRBV14
D gene: NA
J gene: TRBJ1-1
CDR3 DNA: TGTGCCAGCAGCCAAGATGGGGGGCTGACCGAAGCTTTCTTT
CDR3 protein: CASSQDGGLTEAFF

clone size: many
V gene: TRBV2
D gene: NA
J gene: TRBJ2-1
CDR3 DNA: TGTGCCAGCAGGAGCCAGGGAGGATCCAATGAGCAGTTCTTC
CDR3 protein: CASRSQGGSNEQFF

clone size: many
V gene: TRBV11-2
D gene: TRBD1
J gene: TRBJ2-7
CDR3 DNA: TGTGCCAGCAGCTCCGGGACATCCGGGACAGGGGATTACGAGCAGTACTTC
CDR3 protein: CASSSGTSGTGDYEQYF

clone size: NA
V gene: TRBV5-5
D gene: NA
J gene: TRBJ1-2
CDR3 DNA: TGTGCCAGCAGCCTGGACGACCGGTACTATGGCTACACCTTC
CDR3 protein: CASSLDDRYYGYTF

clone size: few
V gene: TRBV29-1
D gene: NA
J gene: TRBJ2-3
CDR3 DNA: TGCAGCGTTGAAGTCACGGTACTCACAGATACGCAGTATTTT
CDR3 protein: CSVEVTVLTDTQYF

clone size: NA
V gene: TRBV27
D gene: NA
J gene: TRBJ2-1
CDR3 DNA: TGTGCCAGCGGGTCTGAGTGGGGGGACTACAATGAGCAGTTCTTC
CDR3 protein: CASGSEWGDYNEQFF

clone size: many
V gene: TRBV20-1
D gene: TRBD1
J gene: TRBJ2-7
CDR3 DNA: TGCAGTGCAGACAGGGGGCCCATCTACGAGCAGTACTTC
CDR3 protein: CSADRGPIYEQYF